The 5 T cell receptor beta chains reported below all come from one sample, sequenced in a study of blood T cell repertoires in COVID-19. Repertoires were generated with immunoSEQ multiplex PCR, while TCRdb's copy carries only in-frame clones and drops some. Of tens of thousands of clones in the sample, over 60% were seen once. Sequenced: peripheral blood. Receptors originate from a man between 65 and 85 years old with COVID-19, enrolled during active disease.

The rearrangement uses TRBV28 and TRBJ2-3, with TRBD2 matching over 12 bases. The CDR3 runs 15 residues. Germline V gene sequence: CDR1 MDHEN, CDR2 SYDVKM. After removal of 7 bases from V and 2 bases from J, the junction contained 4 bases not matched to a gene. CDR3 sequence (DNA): TGTGCCAGCACCCGACTAGCGGGGGTCACAGATACGCAGTATTTT. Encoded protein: CASTRLAGVTDTQYF.

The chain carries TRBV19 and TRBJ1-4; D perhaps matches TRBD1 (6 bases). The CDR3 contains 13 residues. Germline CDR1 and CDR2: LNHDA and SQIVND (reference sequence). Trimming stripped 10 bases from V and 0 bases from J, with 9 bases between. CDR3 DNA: TGTGCCACAAGGACAGCAACTAATGAAAAACTGTTTTTT. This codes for CATRTATNEKLFF.

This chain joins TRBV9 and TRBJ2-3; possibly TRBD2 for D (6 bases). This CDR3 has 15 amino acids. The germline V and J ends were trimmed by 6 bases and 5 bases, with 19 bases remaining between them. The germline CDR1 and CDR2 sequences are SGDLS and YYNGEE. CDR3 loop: CASTFSGGAIDTQYF. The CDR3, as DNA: TGTGCCAGCACCTTCAGTGGAGGGGCGATAGATACGCAGTATTTT.

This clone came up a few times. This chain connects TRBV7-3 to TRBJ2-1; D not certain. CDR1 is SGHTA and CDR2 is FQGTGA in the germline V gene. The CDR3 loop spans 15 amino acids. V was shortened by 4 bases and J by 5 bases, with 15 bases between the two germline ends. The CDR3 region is CASSSPGGFNNEQFF. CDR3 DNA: TGTGCCAGCAGCTCCCCCGGCGGCTTCAACAATGAGCAGTTCTTC.

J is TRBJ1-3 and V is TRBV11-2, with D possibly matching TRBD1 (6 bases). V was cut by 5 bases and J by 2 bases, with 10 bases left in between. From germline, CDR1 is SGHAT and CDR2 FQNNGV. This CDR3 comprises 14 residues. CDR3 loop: CASSPNRAGNTIYF. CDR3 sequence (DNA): TGTGCCAGCAGCCCAAACAGGGCTGGAAACACCATATATTTT. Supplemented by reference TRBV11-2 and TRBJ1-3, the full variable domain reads EAGVAQSPRYKIIEKRQSVAFWCNPISGHATLYWYQQILGQGPKLLIQFQNNGVVDDSQLPKDRFSAERLKGVDSTLKIQPAKLEDSAVYLCASSPNRAGNTIYFGEGSWLTVV.